The rows below give T cell receptor beta chains drawn from one sample of a study of response to subunit inactivated influenza vaccine. TCRdb fed the RT-PCR reads into MiXCR, producing one record per CDR3 protein. Of 650,000 to 800,000 distinct CDR3 sequences in the sample, roughly 13% are singletons; the top ten hold around 7.3%. The sample here was PBMCs from blood, taken 14 to 15 days before vaccination. The receptors were gathered from a man aged 50-60 years who received an inactivated influenza vaccine. CDR3s include the opening cysteine and the closing phenylalanine or tryptophan. A D gene is named only where the DNA matches it firmly. Clone size, where shown, is once, few, many, or a class for clones that have expanded.

length: 17; V: TRBV20-1; D: TRBD1; size: .; J: TRBJ1-5; CDR3: CSARAADRRIRNQPQHF; DNA: TGCAGTGCTAGAGCTGCGGACAGGAGAATACGCAATCAGCCCCAGCATTTT
length: 14; V: TRBV12-3/TRBV12-4; D: .; size: many; J: TRBJ2-7; CDR3: CASRGDLVSYEQYF; DNA: TGTGCCAGCAGAGGGGACTTAGTCTCCTACGAGCAGTACTTC
length: 15; V: TRBV7-9; D: TRBD1; size: many; J: TRBJ1-6; CDR3: CASSLVGQTNSPLHF; DNA: TGTGCCAGCAGCTTAGTGGGACAGACTAATTCACCCCTCCACTTT
length: 16; V: TRBV27; D: .; size: few; J: TRBJ2-7; CDR3: CASSSPLGGLAYEQYF; DNA: TGTGCCAGCAGTTCCCCACTTGGAGGCCTGGCCTACGAGCAGTACTTC
length: 12; V: TRBV12-3/TRBV12-4; D: .; size: .; J: TRBJ2-7; CDR3: CAPGDTLDEQYF; DNA: TGTGCCCCAGGGGACACCCTCGACGAGCAGTACTTC
length: 20; V: TRBV28; D: TRBD1; size: .; J: TRBJ2-6; CDR3: CASSSKDRASKLSGANVLTF; DNA: TGTGCCAGCAGTTCAAAGGACAGGGCCTCCAAACTCTCTGGGGCCAACGTCCTGACTTTC
length: 14; V: TRBV30; D: .; size: .; J: TRBJ1-2; CDR3: CAWSVKTTGFGYTF; DNA: TGTGCCTGGAGCGTTAAGACAACGGGGTTTGGCTACACCTTC
length: 16; V: TRBV7-9; D: TRBD2; size: few; J: TRBJ2-6; CDR3: CASSSGGGSGANVLTF; DNA: TGTGCCAGCAGCTCGGGCGGGGGCTCTGGGGCCAACGTCCTGACTTTC
length: 17; V: TRBV7-8; D: TRBD1; size: few; J: TRBJ2-2; CDR3: CASSSDRVVGSTGELFF; DNA: TGTGCCAGCAGCTCGGACAGGGTCGTGGGGAGCACCGGGGAGCTGTTTTTT
length: 16; V: TRBV4-2; D: .; size: .; J: TRBJ2-1; CDR3: CASSQVTRSPYNEQFF; DNA: TGTGCCAGCAGCCAAGTTACCAGGAGCCCCTACAATGAGCAGTTCTTC
length: 13; V: TRBV30; D: .; size: .; J: TRBJ2-5; CDR3: CAWSVVGGGTQYF; DNA: TGTGCCTGGAGTGTAGTGGGTGGGGGGACCCAGTACTTC
length: 13; V: TRBV6-2/TRBV6-3; D: .; size: few; J: TRBJ2-1; CDR3: CASSYLARNEQFF; DNA: TGTGCCAGCAGTTATCTAGCGCGCAATGAGCAGTTCTTC
length: 16; V: TRBV7-9; D: TRBD2; size: .; J: TRBJ2-1; CDR3: CASSRLAGVVYNEQFF; DNA: TGTGCCAGCAGCCGCCTGGCGGGGGTCGTCTACAATGAGCAGTTCTTC
length: 17; V: TRBV7-2; D: TRBD1; size: .; J: TRBJ1-1; CDR3: CASSSPRQGVVNTEAFF; DNA: TGTGCCAGCAGCTCACCCAGACAGGGGGTAGTGAACACTGAAGCTTTCTTT
length: 14; V: TRBV20-1; D: TRBD2; size: .; J: TRBJ2-1; CDR3: CSATLAGPYNEQFF; DNA: TGCAGTGCTACACTAGCGGGACCTTACAATGAGCAGTTCTTC
length: 15; V: TRBV29-1; D: TRBD2; size: few; J: TRBJ2-5; CDR3: CSVDGPSGSGETQYF; DNA: TGCAGCGTTGACGGCCCTAGCGGGAGTGGGGAGACCCAGTACTTC
length: 13; V: TRBV12-3/TRBV12-4; D: .; size: few; J: TRBJ2-2; CDR3: CASTPVGAGELFF; DNA: TGTGCCAGCACCCCGGTAGGAGCCGGGGAGCTGTTTTTT
length: 15; V: TRBV20-1; D: .; size: .; J: TRBJ2-3; CDR3: CSARGLTDHTDTQYF; DNA: TGCAGTGCTAGAGGACTGACAGACCACACAGATACGCAGTATTTT
length: 16; V: TRBV24-1; D: TRBD1; size: .; J: TRBJ2-2; CDR3: CATSDPTGTGVGELFF; DNA: TGTGCCACCAGTGATCCTACCGGGACAGGGGTCGGGGAGCTGTTTTTT
length: 14; V: TRBV18; D: .; size: .; J: TRBJ1-1; CDR3: CASSTGLGNTEAFF; DNA: TGTGCCAGCTCAACAGGGTTGGGGAACACTGAAGCTTTCTTT
length: 16; V: TRBV12-3/TRBV12-4; D: TRBD1; size: few; J: TRBJ2-2; CDR3: CASSPSGTANTGELFF; DNA: TGTGCCAGCTCCCCGTCGGGGACAGCGAACACCGGGGAGCTGTTTTTT